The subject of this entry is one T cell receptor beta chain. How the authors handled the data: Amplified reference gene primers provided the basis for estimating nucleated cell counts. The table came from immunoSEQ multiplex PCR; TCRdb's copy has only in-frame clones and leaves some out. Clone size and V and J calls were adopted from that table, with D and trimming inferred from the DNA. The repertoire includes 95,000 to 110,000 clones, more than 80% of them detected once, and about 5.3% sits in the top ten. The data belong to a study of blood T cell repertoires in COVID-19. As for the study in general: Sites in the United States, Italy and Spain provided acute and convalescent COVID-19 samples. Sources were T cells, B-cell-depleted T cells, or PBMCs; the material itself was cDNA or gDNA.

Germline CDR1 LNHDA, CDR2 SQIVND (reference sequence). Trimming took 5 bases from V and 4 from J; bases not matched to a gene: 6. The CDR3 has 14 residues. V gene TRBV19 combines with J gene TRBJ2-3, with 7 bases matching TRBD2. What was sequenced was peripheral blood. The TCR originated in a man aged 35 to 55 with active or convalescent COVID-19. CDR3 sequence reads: CASSDGRMADTQYF. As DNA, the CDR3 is TGTGCCAGTAGTGACGGGAGGATGGCAGATACGCAGTATTTT. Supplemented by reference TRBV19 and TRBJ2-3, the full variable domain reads DGGITQSPKYLFRKEGQNVTLSCEQNLNHDAMYWYRQDPGQGLRLIYYSQIVNDFQKGDIAEGYSVSREKKESFPLTVTSAQKNPTAFYLCASSDGRMADTQYFGPGTRLTVL.